Listed below are T cell receptor beta chains from one sample, sequenced in a study of cytomegalovirus exposure and HLA in healthy donors. Sequencing used immunoSEQ multiplex PCR; TCRdb keeps in-frame clones, though not all of them. The sample includes about 92,000 clones, about 84% of them seen just once. The material sequenced was PBMCs. The receptors come from a girl between 2 and 10 years old in good health and CMV-seropositive. Each CDR3 is given with its conserved first and last residue. D genes are given only for firm matches. The listing skips clone size in some rows; elsewhere it reads once, few, many or a size class.

TRBV25-1,TRBJ2-7,-,-,CAIQGYEQYF
TRBV7-9,TRBJ1-1,-,-,CASSLQGGTEAFF
TRBV28,TRBJ2-2,TRBD1,-,CASTGGGTGELFF
TRBV6-5,TRBJ1-1,TRBD1,-,CASTGTGPRTEAFF
TRBV30,TRBJ1-4,TRBD1,-,CAWTLGTVAEKLFF
TRBV7-2,TRBJ2-2,-,-,CASSLGLWGNTGELFF
TRBV4-2,TRBJ1-1,-,-,CASSQVIAGYTEAFF
TRBV5-1,TRBJ2-3,-,-,CASSLADSTDTQYF
TRBV18,TRBJ2-3,TRBD1,-,CASSRTFDRGGTDTQYF
TRBV27,TRBJ2-1,-,-,CASSSRGAPHNEQFF
TRBV28,TRBJ2-6,-,once,CASKSPGSGANVLTF
TRBV5-8,TRBJ2-6,TRBD2,-,CASSPGGINVLTF
TRBV2,TRBJ2-1,-,-,CASSPHSQVEQFF
TRBV6-4,TRBJ2-1,TRBD1,few,CASSDGTGGNEQFF
TRBV7-2,TRBJ2-7,TRBD2,-,CASSPLRGLAGYF
TRBV5-4,TRBJ1-2,TRBD1,-,CASSLTGGASGYTF
TRBV19,TRBJ2-1,-,-,CASSNRESVNEQFF
TRBV5-1,TRBJ2-1,TRBD1,-,CASSQGATNNEQFF